This T cell receptor beta chain was captured by sequencing in a study of blood T cell repertoires in COVID-19. Germline values: CDR1 SGHKS, CDR2 YYEKEE (reference sequence). This CDR3 region has 15 residues. Trimming left V 3 bases short and J 6 bases short, with 19 bases between. This clone came up once. Authors' analysis steps: Reference gene primer amplification gave estimated nucleated cell counts. Here immunoSEQ multiplex PCR was the method, and the copy in TCRdb shows in-frame clones only, minus some. V and J calls and clone size come straight from that table; D and trimming were deduced from the DNA. The table has tens of thousands of clones, roughly 86% seen once.

This clonotype originated in a woman aged 55-69 years with acute or convalescent COVID-19. Sequenced sample: peripheral blood. The chain links TRBV5-5 to TRBJ2-7; tentatively, D is TRBD2 (6 bases). CDR3 in DNA: TGTGCCAGCAGCTGGCGGACCGGGACTTTGTCCGAGCAGTACTTC. It specifies CASSWRTGTLSEQYF. The variable domain in full, with the rest retrieved from reference TRBV5-5 and TRBJ2-7, is DAGVTQSPTHLIKTRGQQVTLRCSPISGHKSVSWYQQVLGQGPQFIFQYYEKEERGRGNFPDRFSARQFPNYSSELNVNALLLGDSALYLCASSWRTGTLSEQYFGPGTRLTVT.